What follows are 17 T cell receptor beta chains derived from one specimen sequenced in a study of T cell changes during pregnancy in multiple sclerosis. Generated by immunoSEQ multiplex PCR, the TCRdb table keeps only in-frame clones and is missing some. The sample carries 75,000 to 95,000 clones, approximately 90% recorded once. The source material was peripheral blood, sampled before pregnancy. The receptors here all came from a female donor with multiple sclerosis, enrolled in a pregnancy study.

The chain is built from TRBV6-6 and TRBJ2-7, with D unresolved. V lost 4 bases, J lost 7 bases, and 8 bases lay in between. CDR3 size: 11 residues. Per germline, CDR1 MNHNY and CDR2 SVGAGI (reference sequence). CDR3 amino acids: CASSSGQEQYF. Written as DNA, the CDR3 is TGTGCCAGCAGTTCTGGGCAGGAGCAGTACTTC.

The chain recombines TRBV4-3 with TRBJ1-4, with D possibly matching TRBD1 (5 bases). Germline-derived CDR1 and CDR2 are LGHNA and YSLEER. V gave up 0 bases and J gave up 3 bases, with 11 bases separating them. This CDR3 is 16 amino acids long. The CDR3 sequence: CASSQDPTGANEKLFF. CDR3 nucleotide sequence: TGCGCCAGCAGCCAAGATCCCACAGGAGCTAATGAAAAACTGTTTTTT.

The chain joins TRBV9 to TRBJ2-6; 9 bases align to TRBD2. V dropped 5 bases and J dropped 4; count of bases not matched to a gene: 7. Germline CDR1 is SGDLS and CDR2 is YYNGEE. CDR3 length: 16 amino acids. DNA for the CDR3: TGTGCCAGCAGTAGAGCGGGGGGTTCCGGGGCCAACGTCCTGACTTTC. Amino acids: CASSRAGGSGANVLTF.

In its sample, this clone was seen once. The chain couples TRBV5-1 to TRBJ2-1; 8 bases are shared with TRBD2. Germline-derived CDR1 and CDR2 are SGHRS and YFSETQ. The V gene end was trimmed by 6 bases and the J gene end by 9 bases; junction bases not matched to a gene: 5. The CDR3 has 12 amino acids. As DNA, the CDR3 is TGCGCCAGCACCTACGCGGGGGGTGAGCAGTTCTTC. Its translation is CASTYAGGEQFF.

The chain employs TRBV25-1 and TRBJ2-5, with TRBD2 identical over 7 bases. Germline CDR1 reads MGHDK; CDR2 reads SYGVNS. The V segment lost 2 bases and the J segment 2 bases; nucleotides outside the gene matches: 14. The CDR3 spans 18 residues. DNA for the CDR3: TGTGCCAGCAGTGAACCCCTTGGACGGGAGGTATGGCAAGAGACCCAGTACTTC. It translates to CASSEPLGREVWQETQYF.

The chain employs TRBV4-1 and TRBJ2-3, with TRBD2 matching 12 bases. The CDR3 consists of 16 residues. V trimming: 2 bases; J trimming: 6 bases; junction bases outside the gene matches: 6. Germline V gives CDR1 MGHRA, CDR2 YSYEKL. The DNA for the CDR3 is TGCGCCAGCAGCCAAAACGGACTAGCGGGAATGGATACGCAGTATTTT. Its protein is CASSQNGLAGMDTQYF.

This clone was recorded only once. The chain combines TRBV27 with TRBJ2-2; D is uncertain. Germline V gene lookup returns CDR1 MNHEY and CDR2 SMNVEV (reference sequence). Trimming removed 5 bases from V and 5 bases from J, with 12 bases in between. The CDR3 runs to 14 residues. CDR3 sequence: CASSPAFVTGELFF. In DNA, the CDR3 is TGTGCCAGCAGTCCCGCGTTTGTTACCGGGGAGCTGTTTTTT.

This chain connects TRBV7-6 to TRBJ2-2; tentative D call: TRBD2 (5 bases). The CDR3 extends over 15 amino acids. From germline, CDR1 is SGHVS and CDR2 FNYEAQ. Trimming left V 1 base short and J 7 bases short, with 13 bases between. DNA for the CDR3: TGTGCCAGCAGCTTAGAAGGAGGTTTGGACGGGGAGCTGTTTTTT. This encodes CASSLEGGLDGELFF.

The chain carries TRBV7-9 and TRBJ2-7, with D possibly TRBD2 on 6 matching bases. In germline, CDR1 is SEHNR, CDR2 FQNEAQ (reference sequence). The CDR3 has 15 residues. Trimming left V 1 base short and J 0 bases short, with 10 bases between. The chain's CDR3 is CASSLGGRSSYEQYF. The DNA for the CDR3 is TGTGCCAGCAGCTTAGGAGGGAGGAGCTCCTACGAGCAGTACTTC.

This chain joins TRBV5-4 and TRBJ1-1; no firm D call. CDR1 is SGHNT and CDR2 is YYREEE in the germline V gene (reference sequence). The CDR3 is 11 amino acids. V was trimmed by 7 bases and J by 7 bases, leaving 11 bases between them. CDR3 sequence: CASVFRGEAFF. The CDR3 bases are TGTGCCAGCGTCTTCCGGGGTGAAGCTTTCTTT.

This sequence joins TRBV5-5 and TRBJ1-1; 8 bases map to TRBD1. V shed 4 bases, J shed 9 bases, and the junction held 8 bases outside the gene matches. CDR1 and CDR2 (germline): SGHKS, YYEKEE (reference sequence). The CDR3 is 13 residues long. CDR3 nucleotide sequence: TGTGCCAGCAGCCCGGACAGGGTGAGACAAGCTTTCTTT. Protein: CASSPDRVRQAFF.

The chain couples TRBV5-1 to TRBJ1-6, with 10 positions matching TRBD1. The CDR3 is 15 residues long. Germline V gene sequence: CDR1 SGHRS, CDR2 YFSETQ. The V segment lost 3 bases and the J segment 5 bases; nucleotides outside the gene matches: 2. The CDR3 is CASSSTGGHNSPLHF. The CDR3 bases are TGCGCCAGCAGCTCGACAGGGGGCCATAATTCACCCCTCCACTTT.

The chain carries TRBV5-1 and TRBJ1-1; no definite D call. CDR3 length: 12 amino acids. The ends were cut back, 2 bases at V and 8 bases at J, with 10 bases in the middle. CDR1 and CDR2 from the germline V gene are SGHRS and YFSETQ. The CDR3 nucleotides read TGCGCCAGCAGCTTCCGACAAGACGAAGCTTTCTTT. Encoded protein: CASSFRQDEAFF.

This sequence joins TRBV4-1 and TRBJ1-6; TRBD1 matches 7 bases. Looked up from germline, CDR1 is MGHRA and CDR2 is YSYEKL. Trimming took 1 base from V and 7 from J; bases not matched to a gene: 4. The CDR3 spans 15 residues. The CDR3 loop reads CASSQGTGKNSPLHF. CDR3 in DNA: TGCGCCAGCAGCCAAGGGACAGGCAAAAATTCACCCCTCCACTTT.

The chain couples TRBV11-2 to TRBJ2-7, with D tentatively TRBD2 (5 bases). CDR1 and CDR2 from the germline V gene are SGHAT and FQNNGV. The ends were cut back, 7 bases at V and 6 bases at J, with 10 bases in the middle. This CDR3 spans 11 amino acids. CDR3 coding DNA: TGTGCCAGCATGTCGGGGTTCGAGCAGTACTTC. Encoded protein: CASMSGFEQYF.

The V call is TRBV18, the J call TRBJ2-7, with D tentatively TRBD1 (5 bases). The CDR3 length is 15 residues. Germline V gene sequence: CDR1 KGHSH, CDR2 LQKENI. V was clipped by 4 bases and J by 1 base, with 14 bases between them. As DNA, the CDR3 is TGTGCCAGCTCACGATCTCAGACAGTTTCCTACGAGCAGTACTTC. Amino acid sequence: CASSRSQTVSYEQYF.

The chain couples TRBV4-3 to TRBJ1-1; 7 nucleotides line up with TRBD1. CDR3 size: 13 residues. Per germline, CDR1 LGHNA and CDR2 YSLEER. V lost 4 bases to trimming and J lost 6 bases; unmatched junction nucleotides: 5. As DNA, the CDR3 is TGCGCCAGCAGCCTTCTACAGGGGTCTGAAGCTTTCTTT. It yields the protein CASSLLQGSEAFF.